The sequence of this T cell receptor beta chain was determined in a study of Ad26.COV2.S vaccination and SARS-CoV-2 variants. Study in general: Intramuscular Ad26.COV2.S at 5x10^10 or 1x10^11 viral particles.

The table lists this clone with a count of one. Antigen unknown. Profiling relied on immunoSEQ multiplex PCR, and the TCRdb table lists in-frame clones only, not all of them. This table holds about 440,000 clones, 90% found once. Germline CDR1 LNHDA, CDR2 SQIVND (reference sequence). V gave up 6 bases and J gave up 2 bases, with 17 bases separating them. The CDR3 length is 15 residues. Treatment denoted: over 15 received Ad26.COV2.S at low or high dose, single or two shots; 5 received placebo; per-sample allocation not given. Specimens were obtained on day 63 following the first vaccine or placebo injection. Study-wide results and limits: The study found higher spike-specific TCR breadth in vaccine than placebo recipients.

The rearrangement links TRBV19 to TRBJ2-7; the D is unclear. Specimen: peripheral blood, collected in a trial of Ad26.COV2.S vaccine versus placebo. The source of this sequence is a person aged 18-60 years who received the Ad26.COV2.S COVID-19 vaccine or a placebo. Written as DNA, the CDR3 is TGTGCCAGTAGATGGGCAGACCAAACGACCTACGAGCAGTACTTC. Encoded protein: CASRWADQTTYEQYF.